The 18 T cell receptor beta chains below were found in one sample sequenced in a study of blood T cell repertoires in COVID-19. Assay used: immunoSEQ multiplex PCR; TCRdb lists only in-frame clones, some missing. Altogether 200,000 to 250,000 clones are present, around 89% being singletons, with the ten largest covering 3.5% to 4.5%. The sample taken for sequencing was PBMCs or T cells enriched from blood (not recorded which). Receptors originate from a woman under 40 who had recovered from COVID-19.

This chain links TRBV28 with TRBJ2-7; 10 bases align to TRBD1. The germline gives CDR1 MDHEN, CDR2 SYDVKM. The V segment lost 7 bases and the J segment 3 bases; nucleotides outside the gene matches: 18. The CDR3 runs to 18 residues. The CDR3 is CASNSDRGQSGRLYEQYF. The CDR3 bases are TGTGCCAGCAACTCAGACAGGGGGCAGTCCGGTCGACTCTACGAGCAGTACTTC.

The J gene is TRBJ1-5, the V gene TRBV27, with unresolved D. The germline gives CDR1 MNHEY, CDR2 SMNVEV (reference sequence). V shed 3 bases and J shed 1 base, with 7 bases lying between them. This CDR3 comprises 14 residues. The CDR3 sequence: CASSFQESNQPQHF. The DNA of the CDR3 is TGTGCCAGCAGTTTTCAAGAGAGCAATCAGCCCCAGCATTTT.

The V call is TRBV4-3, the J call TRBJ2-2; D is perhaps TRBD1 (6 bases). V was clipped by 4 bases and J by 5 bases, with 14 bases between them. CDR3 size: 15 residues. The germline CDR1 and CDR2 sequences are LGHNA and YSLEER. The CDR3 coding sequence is TGCGCCAGCAGCCCGCAGGGGCGCGGAACCGGGGAGCTGTTTTTT. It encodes CASSPQGRGTGELFF.

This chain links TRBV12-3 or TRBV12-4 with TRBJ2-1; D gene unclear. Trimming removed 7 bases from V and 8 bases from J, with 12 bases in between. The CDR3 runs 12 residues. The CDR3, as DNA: TGTGCCAGCACCGAGGATGAGGATGAGCAGTTCTTC. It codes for CASTEDEDEQFF.

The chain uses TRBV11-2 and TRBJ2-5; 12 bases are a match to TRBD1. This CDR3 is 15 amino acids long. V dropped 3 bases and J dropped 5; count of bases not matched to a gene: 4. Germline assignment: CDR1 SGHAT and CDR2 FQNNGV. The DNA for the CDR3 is TGTGCCAGCAGCTTGGGACAGGGGGCACGGGAGACCCAGTACTTC. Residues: CASSLGQGARETQYF.

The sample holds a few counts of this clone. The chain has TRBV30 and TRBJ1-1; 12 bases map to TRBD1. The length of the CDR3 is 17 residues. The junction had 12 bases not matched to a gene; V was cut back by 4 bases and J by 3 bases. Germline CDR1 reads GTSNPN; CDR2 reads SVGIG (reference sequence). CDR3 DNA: TGTGCCTGGACCGTACGGGGACAGGGGGCTTCGGACACTGAAGCTTTCTTT. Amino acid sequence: CAWTVRGQGASDTEAFF. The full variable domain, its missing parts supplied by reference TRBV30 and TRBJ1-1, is SQTIHQWPATLVQPVGSPLSLECTVEGTSNPNLYWYRQAAGRGLQLLFYSVGIGQISSEVPQNLSASRPQDRQFILSSKKLLLSDSGFYLCAWTVRGQGASDTEAFFGQGTRLTVV.

The CDR3, as DNA: TGTGCCAGCTCGCCGGGTTCGAACAATCAGCCCCAGCATTTT. Translating it yields CASSPGSNNQPQHF. The V call is TRBV18, the J call TRBJ1-5; D is unclear. This CDR3 comprises 14 residues. The V gene's germline CDR1 is KGHSH and CDR2 LQKENI. Between the trimmed V and J ends, which lost 6 bases and 3 bases, there was a span of 12 bases.

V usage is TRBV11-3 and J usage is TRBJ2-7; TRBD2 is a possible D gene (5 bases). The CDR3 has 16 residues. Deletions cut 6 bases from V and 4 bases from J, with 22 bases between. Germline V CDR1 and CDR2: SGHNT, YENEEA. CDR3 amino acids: CASSHGDIASGYEQYF. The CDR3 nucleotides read TGTGCCAGCAGTCACGGCGATATAGCGTCGGGTTACGAGCAGTACTTC.

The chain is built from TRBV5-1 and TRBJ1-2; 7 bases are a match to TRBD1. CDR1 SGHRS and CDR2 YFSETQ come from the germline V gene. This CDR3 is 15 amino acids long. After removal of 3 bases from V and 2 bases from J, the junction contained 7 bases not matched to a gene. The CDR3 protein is CASSSGTDTNYGYTF. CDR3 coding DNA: TGCGCCAGCAGCTCCGGGACAGATACAAACTATGGCTACACCTTC. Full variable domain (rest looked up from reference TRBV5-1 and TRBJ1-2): KAGVTQTPRYLIKTRGQQVTLSCSPISGHRSVSWYQQTPGQGLQFLFEYFSETQRNKGNFPGRFSGRQFSNSRSEMNVSTLELGDSALYLCASSSGTDTNYGYTFGSGTRLTVV.

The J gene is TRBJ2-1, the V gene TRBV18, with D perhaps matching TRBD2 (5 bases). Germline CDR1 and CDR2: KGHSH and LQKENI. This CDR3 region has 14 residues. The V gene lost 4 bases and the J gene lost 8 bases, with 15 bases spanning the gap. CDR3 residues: CASSLYPPGDEQFF. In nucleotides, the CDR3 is TGTGCCAGCTCACTTTACCCCCCCGGGGATGAGCAGTTCTTC.

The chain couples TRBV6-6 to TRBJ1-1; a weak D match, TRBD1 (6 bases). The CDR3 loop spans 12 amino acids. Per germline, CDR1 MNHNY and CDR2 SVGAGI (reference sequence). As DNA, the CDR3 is TGTACCACCCAGGACAGTGCCTATGGAGCTTTCTTT. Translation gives CTTQDSAYGAFF.

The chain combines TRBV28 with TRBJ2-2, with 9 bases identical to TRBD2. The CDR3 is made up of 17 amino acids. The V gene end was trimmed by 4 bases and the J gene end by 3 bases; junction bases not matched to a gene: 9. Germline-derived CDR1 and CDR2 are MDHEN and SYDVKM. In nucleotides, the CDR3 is TGTGCCAGCAGTTATCCTAGCGGGATGGTCGACACCGGGGAGCTGTTTTTT. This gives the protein CASSYPSGMVDTGELFF.

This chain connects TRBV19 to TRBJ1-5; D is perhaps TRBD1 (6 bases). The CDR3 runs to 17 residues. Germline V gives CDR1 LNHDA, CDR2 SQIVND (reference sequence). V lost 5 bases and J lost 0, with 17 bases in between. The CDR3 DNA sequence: TGTGCCAGTAGTCCACCGACAGGAGGCGTTAGCAATCAGCCCCAGCATTTT. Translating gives CASSPPTGGVSNQPQHF.

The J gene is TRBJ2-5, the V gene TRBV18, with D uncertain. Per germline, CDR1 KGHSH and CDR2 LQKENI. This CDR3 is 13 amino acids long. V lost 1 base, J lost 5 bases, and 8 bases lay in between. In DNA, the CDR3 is TGTGCCAGCTCACCACAGCAGGCGGAGACCCAGTACTTC. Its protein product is CASSPQQAETQYF.

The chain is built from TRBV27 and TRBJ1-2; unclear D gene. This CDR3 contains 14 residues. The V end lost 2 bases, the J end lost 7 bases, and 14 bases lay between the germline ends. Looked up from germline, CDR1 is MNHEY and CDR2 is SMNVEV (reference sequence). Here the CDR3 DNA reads TGTGCCAGCAGTTTAAGCTGGTGGAGAGGTGGCTACACCTTC. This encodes CASSLSWWRGGYTF.

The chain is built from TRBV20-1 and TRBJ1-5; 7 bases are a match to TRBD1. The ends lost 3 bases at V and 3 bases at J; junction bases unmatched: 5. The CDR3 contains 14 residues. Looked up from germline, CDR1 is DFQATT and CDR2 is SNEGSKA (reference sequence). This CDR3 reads CSASEGTDNQPQHF. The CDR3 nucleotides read TGCAGTGCTAGTGAAGGGACAGACAATCAGCCCCAGCATTTT.

For the CDR3, the DNA is TGCGCCAGCAGCCAAGATGACAGACGTGAAGCTTTCTTT. Its protein product is CASSQDDRREAFF. The chain combines TRBV4-3 with TRBJ1-1; weak D call: TRBD1 (5 bases). The CDR3 sequence is 13 residues long. Trimming cost V 0 bases and J 7 bases, with 9 bases left between them. Per germline, CDR1 LGHNA and CDR2 YSLEER.

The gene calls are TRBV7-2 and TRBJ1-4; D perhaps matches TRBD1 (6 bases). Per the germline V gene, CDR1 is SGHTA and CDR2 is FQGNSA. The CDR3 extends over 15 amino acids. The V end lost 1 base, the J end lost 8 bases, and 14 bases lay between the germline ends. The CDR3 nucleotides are TGTGCCAGCAGCTTAGGTGGGACAACTATGGAAAAACTGTTTTTT. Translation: CASSLGGTTMEKLFF.